These 5 T cell receptor beta chains were sequenced from one sample in a study of T cell clones after liver transplantation. Produced via immunoSEQ multiplex PCR; TCRdb's table is partial and in-frame only. Found here are more than 75,000 clones, about 82% of them singletons; the top ten hold less than 0.6%. Sample: CD4+ T cells from blood, taken 46 months after liver transplant. Every receptor here comes from a human patient who received a liver transplant. Some T cells may originate from the graft donor.

A few counts support this clone. This sequence joins TRBV27 and TRBJ2-1; 7 nucleotides agree with TRBD2. Trimming removed 4 bases from V and 9 bases from J; junction bases left unmatched: 3. This CDR3 contains 12 residues. CDR1 and CDR2 from the germline V gene are MNHEY and SMNVEV (reference sequence). As DNA, the CDR3 is TGTGCCAGCAGTTGGGGGGGAGGTGAGCAGTTCTTC. This translates into CASSWGGGEQFF.

With respect to this clone: The identical CDR3 is also encoded by other nucleotide sequences in the sample. The chain recombines TRBV10-3 with TRBJ1-4, with D possibly TRBD1 on 5 matching bases. Trimming stripped 4 bases from V and 2 bases from J, with 5 bases between. The CDR3 spans 13 residues. The germline gives CDR1 ENHRY, CDR2 SYGVKD. Here the CDR3 reads CAISGGTNEKLFF. CDR3 nucleotide sequence: TGTGCCATCAGTGGGGGGACTAATGAAAAACTGTTTTTT.

The chain links TRBV9 to TRBJ2-7; D not resolved. With 4 bases removed from V and 4 bases from J, the gap between germline ends came to 12 bases. The CDR3 is made up of 13 amino acids. Germline V lookup: CDR1 SGDLS, CDR2 YYNGEE. The CDR3 coding sequence is TGTGCCAGCAGCCCTCAACTCGGATACGAGCAGTACTTC. It specifies CASSPQLGYEQYF.

The rearrangement joins TRBV6-5 to TRBJ2-1; TRBD2 might be the D (5 bases). Between the trimmed V and J ends, which lost 6 bases and 3 bases, there was a span of 12 bases. Germline CDR1 reads MNHEY; CDR2 reads SVGAGI. This CDR3 contains 14 residues. The CDR3 nucleotides read TGTGCCAGCAGATCTTGGACTTTCTACAATGAGCAGTTCTTC. It codes for CASRSWTFYNEQFF.

V and J are TRBV28 and TRBJ1-4; D is possibly TRBD1 (5 bases). The CDR3 contains 16 residues. Trimming left V 6 bases short and J 4 bases short, with 18 bases between. In germline, CDR1 is MDHEN, CDR2 SYDVKM. CDR3 in amino acids: CASRTTRGPINEKLFF. The CDR3 bases are TGTGCCAGCAGGACTACTCGGGGACCAATTAATGAAAAACTGTTTTTT.